This paragraph covers one TCR beta chain sequence. Its target is not known. This specimen comes from a study of cytotoxic CD8 clonotypes in ibrutinib-treated CLL. Study summary: Response samples were drawn at a median of around 12 months of treatment, range 6 to 36. Study-level findings and limits: Ibrutinib response saw clonality rise, and progression saw it return toward baseline.

Deep sequencing aimed at 1 in 200,000 to 1 in 1 million T cells' resolution. Libraries were prepared by immunoSEQ multiplex PCR; TCRdb keeps only in-frame clonotypes and omits some of them. Of 110,000 to 150,000 clones in the sample, roughly three quarters were seen once. This CDR3 contains 14 residues. Trimming took off 0 bases at V and 4 bases at J, with 9 bases between the two ends. Germline CDR1 is MDHEN and CDR2 is SYDVKM. The genes are TRBV28 and TRBJ1-1; perhaps TRBD1 as D (6 bases). This TCR was sampled from a human donor with chronic lymphocytic leukemia. The starting material was PBMCs, obtained after 24 months of ibrutinib treatment. CDR3: CASSLWGGRTEAFF. In nucleotides, the CDR3 is TGTGCCAGCAGTTTATGGGGGGGGCGCACTGAAGCTTTCTTT.